The entry that follows covers one TCR beta chain sequence. The data derive from a study of blood T cell repertoires in COVID-19. Study-wide context: Samples representing acute and convalescent COVID-19 were sourced from the United States, Italy and Spain. PBMCs, B-cell-depleted T cells, or T cells provided the cDNA or gDNA that made up the material.

In the original processing: By means of reference gene primer amplification, nucleated cell counts were estimated. Assay used: immunoSEQ multiplex PCR; TCRdb lists only in-frame clones, some missing. The V and J calls and clone size come from that table; D and trimming were worked out from the DNA. The repertoire has around 70,000 clones, more than 65% of them found once; the top ten carry around a tenth. Sequencing input: peripheral blood. The sequence derives from a woman aged 50 to 65 with acute or convalescent COVID-19.

CDR3 loop: CASSFGERGELFF. Written as DNA, the CDR3 is TGTGCCAGCAGCTTTGGCGAGCGCGGGGAGCTGTTTTTT. The rearrangement joins TRBV11-2 to TRBJ2-2; the D is unclear. V was pared by 3 bases and J by 7 bases, with 9 bases between. The CDR3 has 13 residues. Germline CDR1 is SGHAT and CDR2 is FQNNGV.